This TCR beta chain was found in a study of shared clonotypes between healthy human individuals. For the study at large: CD8 memory received one plate per donor, CD8 naive two, CD4 memory three and CD4 naive three. Points from the study as a whole: On the whole, naive subsets had larger estimated richness than memory subsets had. Several donors showed sharing of about 4.8% of naive CD4 clonotypes. Unshared clonotypes carried lower generation probabilities than those common to all four donors.

About this clone: Its antigen is unknown.

Generated by immunoSEQ multiplex PCR, the TCRdb table keeps only in-frame clones and is missing some. Of a few million clones in the sample, approximately 90% were seen once. The germline V gene encodes CDR1 SNHLY and CDR2 FYNNEI. Trimming pared 5 bases from V and 3 bases from J, leaving 8 bases between. CDR3 length: 12 amino acids. The sample was naive CD4+ T cells sorted from blood. Subset given: CD45RA+ positively selected. The genes are TRBV2 and TRBJ2-7; weak D call: TRBD2 (5 bases). This clonotype originated in a man between 18 and 29 years old in good health. CDR3 loop: CASSFRGYEQYF. The CDR3 DNA reads TGTGCCAGCAGTTTTCGGGGCTACGAGCAGTACTTC.